This T cell receptor beta chain was sequenced during a study of PD-L1 blockade in urothelial cancer. CDR1 SGHRS and CDR2 YFSETQ come from the germline V gene. This CDR3 comprises 15 residues. V was pared by 0 bases and J by 2 bases, with 11 bases between. This clone was seen once. Data came from immunoSEQ multiplex PCR; TCRdb stores just in-frame clones and leaves some out. The profile covers tens of thousands of clones, with over 80% appearing a single time and 9.5% taken by the ten largest. The starting material was PBMCs, obtained around atezolizumab (anti-PD-L1) treatment. The genes are TRBV5-1 and TRBJ2-5; D remains unclear. The sequence came from a man in his 70s with urothelial cancer. CDR3 bases: TGCGCCAGCAGCTTGGGCCCTACTGCTCAAGAGACCCAGTACTTC. The encoded protein is CASSLGPTAQETQYF.